This TCR beta chain was sequenced for a study of identical twins. Study findings and constraints: Models, which agreed with sharing between unrelated individuals, nonetheless underestimated the out-of-frame TCR alpha sharing seen in monozygotic twins. Zero-insertion findings could be partly confounded by invariant cells (MAIT and iNKT cells). Reduced insertions were recorded for abundant cord blood beta clonotypes, with no such pattern in memory repertoires.

Germline V lookup: CDR1 SGHVS, CDR2 FQNEAQ. V dropped 5 bases and J dropped 1; count of bases not matched to a gene: 3. The CDR3 covers 15 residues. Unique molecular identifiers were present on cDNA, and template switching added a universal primer site. TCRdb re-analysed the 5' RACE reads in MiXCR, keeping a single row per CDR3 protein. The sample lists more than 1.5 million distinct CDR3 sequences; about 31% were seen once. A word on this clonotype: What it recognizes is unknown.

The receptor was derived from a newborn girl in good health. The chain has TRBV7-8 and TRBJ2-5; 11 bases align to TRBD2. The specimen sequenced was cord blood. In DNA form, the CDR3 reads TGTGCCAGCAGCGGTGGGACTAGCGGCCAAGAGACCCAGTACTTC. Protein sequence: CASSGGTSGQETQYF.